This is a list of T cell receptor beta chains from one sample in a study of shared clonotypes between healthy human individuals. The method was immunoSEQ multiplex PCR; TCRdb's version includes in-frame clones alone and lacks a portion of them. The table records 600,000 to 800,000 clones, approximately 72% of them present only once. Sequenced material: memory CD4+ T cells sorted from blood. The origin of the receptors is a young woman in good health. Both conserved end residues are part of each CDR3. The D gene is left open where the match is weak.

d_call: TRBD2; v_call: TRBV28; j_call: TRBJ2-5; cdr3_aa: CASSSAGGRRETQYF
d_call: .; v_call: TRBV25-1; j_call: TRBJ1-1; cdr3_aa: CASSEFGEELMAFF
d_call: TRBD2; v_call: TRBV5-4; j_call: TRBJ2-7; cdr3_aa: CASSAAGAATYEQYF
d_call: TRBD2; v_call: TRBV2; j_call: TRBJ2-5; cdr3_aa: CASSPALAGAETQYF
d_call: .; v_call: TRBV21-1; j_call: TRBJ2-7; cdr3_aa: CASTDGSGRTEQYF
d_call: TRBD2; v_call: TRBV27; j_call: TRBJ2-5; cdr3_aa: CASSTSGLAYQETQYF
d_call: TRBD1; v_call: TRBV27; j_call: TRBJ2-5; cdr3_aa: CASSLTLGGGQTQYF
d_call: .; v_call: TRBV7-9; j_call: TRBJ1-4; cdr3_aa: CASSQGTSNEKLFF
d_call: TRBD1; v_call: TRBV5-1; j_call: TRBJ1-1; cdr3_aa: CASSLGAGTGGTEAFF
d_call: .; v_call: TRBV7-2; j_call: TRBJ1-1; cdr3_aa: CASSRQTRNTEAFF
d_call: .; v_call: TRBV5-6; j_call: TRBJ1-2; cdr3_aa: CASSLVQDFYGYTF
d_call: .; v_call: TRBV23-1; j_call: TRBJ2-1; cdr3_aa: CASSQFADCEANEQFF
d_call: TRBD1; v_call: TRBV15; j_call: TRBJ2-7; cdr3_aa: CATGKRTGSYEQYF
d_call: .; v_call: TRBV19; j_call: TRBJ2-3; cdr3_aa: CASSPRALTDTQYF
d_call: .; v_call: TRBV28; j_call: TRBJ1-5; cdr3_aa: CASSFHSQSNQPQHF
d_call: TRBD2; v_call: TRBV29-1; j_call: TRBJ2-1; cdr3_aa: CSGTLAGLEQFF
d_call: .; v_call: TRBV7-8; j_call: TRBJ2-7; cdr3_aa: CASSLESSYEQYF
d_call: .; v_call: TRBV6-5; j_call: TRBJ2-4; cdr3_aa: CASSRRQDQNIQYF
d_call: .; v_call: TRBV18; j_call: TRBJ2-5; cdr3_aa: CASSPPAGPETQYF
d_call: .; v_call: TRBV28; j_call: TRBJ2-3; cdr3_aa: CASQGASTDTQYF
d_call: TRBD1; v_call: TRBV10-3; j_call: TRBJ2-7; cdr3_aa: CAISGQGIYEQYF
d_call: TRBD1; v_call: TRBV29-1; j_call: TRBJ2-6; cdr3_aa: CSSWTGGEAGANVLTF
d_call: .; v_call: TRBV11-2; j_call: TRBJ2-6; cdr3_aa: CASLGQIYSGANVLTF
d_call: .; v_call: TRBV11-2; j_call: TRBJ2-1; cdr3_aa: CASSVSTAVEQFF
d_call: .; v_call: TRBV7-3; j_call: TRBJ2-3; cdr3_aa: CASSIRGPNVYARTDTQYF
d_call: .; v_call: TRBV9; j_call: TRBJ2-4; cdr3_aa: CASSADYDGRIQYF
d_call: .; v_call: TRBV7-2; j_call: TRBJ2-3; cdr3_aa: CASSPRAPTSTDTQYF
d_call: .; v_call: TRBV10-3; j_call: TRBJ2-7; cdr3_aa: CAIRNTGTLSYEQYF
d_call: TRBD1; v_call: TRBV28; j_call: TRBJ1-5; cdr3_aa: CASSLWGGGRPTPQHF
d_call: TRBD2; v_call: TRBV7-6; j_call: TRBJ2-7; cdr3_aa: CASSPRSPSGRGEQYF
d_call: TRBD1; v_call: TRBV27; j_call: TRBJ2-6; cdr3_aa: CASSSWTGKLSGANVLTF
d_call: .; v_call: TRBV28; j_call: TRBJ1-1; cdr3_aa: CASRLGGSGGEAFF
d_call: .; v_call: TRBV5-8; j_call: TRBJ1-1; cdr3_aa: CASSLTGRMNTEAFF
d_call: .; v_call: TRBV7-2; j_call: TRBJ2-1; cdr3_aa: CASSTGAVVAYNEQFF
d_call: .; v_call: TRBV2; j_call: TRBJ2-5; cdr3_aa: CASRRSQGGQETQYF
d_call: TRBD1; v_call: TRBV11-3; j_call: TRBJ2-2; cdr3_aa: CASSKGQGVFTGELFF
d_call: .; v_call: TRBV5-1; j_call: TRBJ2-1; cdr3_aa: CASSFGGLSSYNEQFF
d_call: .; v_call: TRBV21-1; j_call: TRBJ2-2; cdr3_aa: CASSKAQARNTGELFF
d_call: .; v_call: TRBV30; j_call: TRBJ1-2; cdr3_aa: CAWSGLAGAGYGYTF
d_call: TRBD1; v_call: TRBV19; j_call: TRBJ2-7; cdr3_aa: CASSVRTGGIYEQYF
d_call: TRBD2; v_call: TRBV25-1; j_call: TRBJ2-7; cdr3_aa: CASSESTSGRPYEQYF
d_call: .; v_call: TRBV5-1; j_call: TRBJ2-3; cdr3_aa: CASSFGSGTDTQYF
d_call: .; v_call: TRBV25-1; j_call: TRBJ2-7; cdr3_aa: CASGRDSYYEQYF
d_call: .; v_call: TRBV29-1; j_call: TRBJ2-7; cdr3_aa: CSVSPARGSRYEQYF
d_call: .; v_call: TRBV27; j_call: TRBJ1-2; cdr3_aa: CASSYNQGFGYTF
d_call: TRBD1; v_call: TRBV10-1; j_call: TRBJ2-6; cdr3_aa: CASSPGGSGANVLTF
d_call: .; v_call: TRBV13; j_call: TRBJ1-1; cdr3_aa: CASSLEVGGNTEAFF
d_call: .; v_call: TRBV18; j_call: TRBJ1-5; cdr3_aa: CASSPIGLTDQPQHF
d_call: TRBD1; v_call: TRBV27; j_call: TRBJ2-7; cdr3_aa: CASRIPGQPYEQYF
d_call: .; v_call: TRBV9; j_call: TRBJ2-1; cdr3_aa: CASSLKIGLYYNEQFF
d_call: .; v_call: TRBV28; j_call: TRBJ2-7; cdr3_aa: CASILPGSSYEQYF
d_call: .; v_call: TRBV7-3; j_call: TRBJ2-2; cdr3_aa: CASSFGLNTGELFF
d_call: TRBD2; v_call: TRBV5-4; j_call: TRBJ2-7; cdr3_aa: CASSPATSGNYEQYF
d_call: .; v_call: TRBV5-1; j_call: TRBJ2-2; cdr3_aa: CASSLGTYTGELFF
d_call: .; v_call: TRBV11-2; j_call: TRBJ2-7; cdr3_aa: CASSPTTSSYEQYF
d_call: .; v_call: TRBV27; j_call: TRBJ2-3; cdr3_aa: CASSLQGSDTQYF
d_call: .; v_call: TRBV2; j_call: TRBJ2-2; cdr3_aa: CASRLRPGSGELFF
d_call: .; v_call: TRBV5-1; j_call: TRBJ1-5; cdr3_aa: CASSLDGGRGQPQHF